A selection of T cell receptor beta chains follows, all from one sample in a study of blood T cell repertoires in COVID-19. Measured with immunoSEQ multiplex PCR; TCRdb has only the in-frame clones, and not every one. This sample carries 200,000 to 300,000 clones, about 80% of them seen once, and the ten largest clones take approximately 9%. The sequenced sample consisted of peripheral blood. The source of these receptors is a human donor in a cohort sampled during active COVID-19. Both conserved end residues are part of each CDR3. The D gene is left open where the match is weak.

J,D,V,CDR3,DNA
TRBJ1-1,NA,TRBV5-1,CASSLGSVNTEAFF,TGCGCCAGCAGCTTGGGTTCGGTGAACACTGAAGCTTTCTTT
TRBJ1-3,NA,TRBV5-6,CASSSAGVGNTIYF,TGTGCCAGCAGTTCGGCAGGGGTCGGAAACACCATATATTTT
TRBJ2-7,NA,TRBV28,CASSPTSSYEQYF,TGTGCCAGCAGTCCGACATCTTCCTACGAGCAGTACTTC
TRBJ2-2,TRBD2,TRBV5-1,CASSGWRSSGNTGELFF,TGCGCCAGCAGCGGATGGCGGTCTAGCGGGAACACCGGGGAGCTGTTTTTT
TRBJ1-6,NA,TRBV28,CASSSVPLNSPLHF,TGTGCCAGCAGTTCAGTACCCCTCAATTCACCCCTCCACTTT
TRBJ1-6,TRBD1,TRBV3-1/TRBV3-2,CASSQDGDRASPLHF,TGTGCCAGCAGCCAAGATGGGGACAGAGCTTCACCCCTCCACTTT
TRBJ1-2,NA,TRBV4-3,CASSQLGGGSYGYTF,TGCGCCAGCAGCCAATTGGGAGGGGGTTCCTATGGCTACACCTTC
TRBJ1-2,NA,TRBV6-5,CASSKSDRSYGYTF,TGTGCCAGCAGTAAGTCGGACAGATCTTATGGCTACACCTTC
TRBJ2-7,TRBD2,TRBV11-2,CASSLEVWTSEDEQYF,TGTGCCAGCAGCTTAGAGGTTTGGACTAGCGAGGACGAGCAGTACTTC
TRBJ1-2,NA,TRBV18,CASSPPSANYGYTF,TGTGCCAGCTCACCACCATCCGCGAACTATGGCTACACCTTC